This T cell receptor beta chain is from a study of Ad26.COV2.S vaccination and SARS-CoV-2 variants. The wider study: The trial was COV1001 and the donor's arm was Ad26.COV2.S. Intramuscular Ad26.COV2.S doses were given once or twice, 56 days apart. Study-wide findings and caveats: Breadth of non-spike TCRs did not differ between vaccinees and placebo recipients. While placebo recipients had lower spike-specific TCR breadth, vaccine recipients had more.

Regarding treatment: roughly 18 received Ad26.COV2.S at low or high dose, single or two shots; a few received placebo; per-sample allocation not given. Samples came from day 63 after the first vaccine or placebo injection. V shed 10 bases and J shed 5 bases, with 14 bases lying between them. Germline assignment: CDR1 LNHDA and CDR2 SQIVND (reference sequence). This CDR3 comprises 13 residues. On this clone: Its antigen is unknown.

Assay: immunoSEQ multiplex PCR; the TCRdb copy retains only in-frame clones and omits some. The sample carries fewer than 800,000 clones, around 89% recorded once. This TCR derives from a person between 18 and 65 years old who received the Ad26.COV2.S COVID-19 vaccine or a placebo. The source was peripheral blood, collected in a trial of Ad26.COV2.S vaccine versus placebo. V usage is TRBV19 and J usage is TRBJ1-4; D unresolved. The CDR3 region has the DNA TGTGCCACCACGGGGAGCCTGAATGAAAAACTGTTTTTT. It yields the protein CATTGSLNEKLFF.